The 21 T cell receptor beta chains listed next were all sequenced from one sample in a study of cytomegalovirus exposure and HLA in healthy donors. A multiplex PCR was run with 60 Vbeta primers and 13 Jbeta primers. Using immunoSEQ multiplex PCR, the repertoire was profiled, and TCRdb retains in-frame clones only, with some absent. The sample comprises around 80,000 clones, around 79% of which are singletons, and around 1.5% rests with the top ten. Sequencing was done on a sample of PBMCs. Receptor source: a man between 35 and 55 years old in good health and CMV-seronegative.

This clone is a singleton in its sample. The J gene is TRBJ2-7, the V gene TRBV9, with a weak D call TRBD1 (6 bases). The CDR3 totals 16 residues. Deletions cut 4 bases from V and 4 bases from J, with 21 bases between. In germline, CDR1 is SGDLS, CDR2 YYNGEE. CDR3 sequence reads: CASSPHTGIDVYEQYF. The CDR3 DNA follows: TGTGCCAGCAGCCCGCATACAGGGATTGATGTATACGAGCAGTACTTC. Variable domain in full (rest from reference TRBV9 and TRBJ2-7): DSGVTQTPKHLITATGQRVTLRCSPRSGDLSVYWYQQSLDQGLQFLIQYYNGEERAKGNILERFSAQQFPDLHSELNLSSLELGDSALYFCASSPHTGIDVYEQYFGPGTRLTVT.

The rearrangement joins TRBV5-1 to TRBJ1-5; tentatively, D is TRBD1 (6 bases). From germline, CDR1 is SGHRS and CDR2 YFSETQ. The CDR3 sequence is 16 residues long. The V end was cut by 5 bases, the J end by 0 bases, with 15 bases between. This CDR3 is CASRPGGGDSNQPQHF. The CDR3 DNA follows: TGCGCCAGCAGACCGGGAGGGGGGGATAGCAATCAGCCCCAGCATTTT.

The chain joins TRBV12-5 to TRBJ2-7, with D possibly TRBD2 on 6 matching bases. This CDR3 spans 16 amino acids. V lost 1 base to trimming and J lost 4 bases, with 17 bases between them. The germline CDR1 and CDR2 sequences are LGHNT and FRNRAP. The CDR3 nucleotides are TGTGCTAGTGGTTTGGGAGGGGTCGGGACTGGTTACGAGCAGTACTTC. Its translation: CASGLGGVGTGYEQYF.

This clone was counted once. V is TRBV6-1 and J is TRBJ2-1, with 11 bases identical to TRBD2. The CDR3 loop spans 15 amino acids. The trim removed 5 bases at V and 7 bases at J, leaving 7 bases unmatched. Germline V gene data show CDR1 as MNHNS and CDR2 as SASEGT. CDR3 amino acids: CASSLAGGIKNEQFF. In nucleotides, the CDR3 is TGTGCCAGCAGTCTAGCGGGAGGAATTAAGAATGAGCAGTTCTTC.

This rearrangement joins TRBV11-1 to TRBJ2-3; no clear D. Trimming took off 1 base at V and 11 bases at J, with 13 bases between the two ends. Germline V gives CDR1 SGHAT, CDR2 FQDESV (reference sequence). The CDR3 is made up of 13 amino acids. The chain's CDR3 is CASSLVPQREQYF. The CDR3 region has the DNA TGTGCCAGCAGCTTAGTCCCGCAACGCGAGCAGTATTTT.

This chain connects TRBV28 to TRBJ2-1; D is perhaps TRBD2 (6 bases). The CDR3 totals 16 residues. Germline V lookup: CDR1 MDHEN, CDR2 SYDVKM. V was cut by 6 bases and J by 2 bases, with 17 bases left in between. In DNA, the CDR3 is TGTGCCAGCAGCACACCCGCGGAGGGGACCTACAATGAGCAGTTCTTC. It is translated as CASSTPAEGTYNEQFF.

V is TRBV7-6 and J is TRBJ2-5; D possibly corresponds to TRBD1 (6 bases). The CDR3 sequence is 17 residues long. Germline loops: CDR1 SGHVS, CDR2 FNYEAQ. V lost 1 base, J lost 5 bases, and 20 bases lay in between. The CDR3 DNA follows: TGTGCCAGCAGCTTAGAGATCCAGGGGAACTTAGAGGAGACCCAGTACTTC. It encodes CASSLEIQGNLEETQYF.

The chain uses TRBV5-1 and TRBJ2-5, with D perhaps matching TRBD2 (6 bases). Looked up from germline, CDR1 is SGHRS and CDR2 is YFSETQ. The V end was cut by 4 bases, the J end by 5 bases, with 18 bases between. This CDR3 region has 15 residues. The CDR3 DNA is TGCGCCAGCAGCCAGGATGGGGGACTTAGGGAGACCCAGTACTTC. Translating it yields CASSQDGGLRETQYF.

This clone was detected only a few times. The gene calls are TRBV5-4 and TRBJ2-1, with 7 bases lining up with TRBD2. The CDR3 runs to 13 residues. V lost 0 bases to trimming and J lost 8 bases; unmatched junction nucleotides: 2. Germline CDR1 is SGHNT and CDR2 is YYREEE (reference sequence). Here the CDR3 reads CASSLVGGDEQFF. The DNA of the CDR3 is TGTGCCAGCAGCTTGGTTGGGGGGGATGAGCAGTTCTTC.

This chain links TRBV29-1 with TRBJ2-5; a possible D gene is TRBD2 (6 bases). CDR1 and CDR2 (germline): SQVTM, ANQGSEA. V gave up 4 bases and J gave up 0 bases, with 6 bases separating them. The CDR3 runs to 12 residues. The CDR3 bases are TGCAGCGTTGGGGGGGACCAAGAGACCCAGTACTTC. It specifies CSVGGDQETQYF.

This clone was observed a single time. CDR3 amino acids: CSVEREVNEQFF. The CDR3 nucleotides are TGCAGCGTTGAACGGGAGGTCAATGAGCAGTTCTTC. V usage is TRBV29-1 and J usage is TRBJ2-1; TRBD2 matches 7 bases. The germline gives CDR1 SQVTM, CDR2 ANQGSEA. The V segment lost 2 bases and the J segment 6 bases; nucleotides outside the gene matches: 1. This CDR3 region has 12 residues.

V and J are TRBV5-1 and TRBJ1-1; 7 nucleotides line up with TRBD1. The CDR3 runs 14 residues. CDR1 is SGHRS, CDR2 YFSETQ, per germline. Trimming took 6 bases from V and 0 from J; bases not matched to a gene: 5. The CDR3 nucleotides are TGCGCCAGCACGCAGGGGGGAATGAACACTGAAGCTTTCTTT. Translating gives CASTQGGMNTEAFF.

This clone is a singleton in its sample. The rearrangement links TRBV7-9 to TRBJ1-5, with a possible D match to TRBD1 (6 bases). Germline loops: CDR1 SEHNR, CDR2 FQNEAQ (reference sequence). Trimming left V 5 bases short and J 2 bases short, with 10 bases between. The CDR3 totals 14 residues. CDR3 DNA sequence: TGTGCCAGCAGCACGGGACACGGCAATCAGCCCCAGCATTTT. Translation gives CASSTGHGNQPQHF.

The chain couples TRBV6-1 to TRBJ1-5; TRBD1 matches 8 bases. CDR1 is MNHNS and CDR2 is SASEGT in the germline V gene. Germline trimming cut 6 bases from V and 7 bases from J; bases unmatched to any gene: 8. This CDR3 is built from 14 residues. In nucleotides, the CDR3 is TGTGCCAGCAGGACAGGGGCGGAAGGACAGCCCCAGCATTTT. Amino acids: CASRTGAEGQPQHF.

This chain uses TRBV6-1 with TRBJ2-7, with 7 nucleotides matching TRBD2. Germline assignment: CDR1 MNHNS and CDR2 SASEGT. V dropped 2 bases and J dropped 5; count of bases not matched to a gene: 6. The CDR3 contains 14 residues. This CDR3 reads CASSESGEWHEQYF. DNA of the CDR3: TGTGCCAGCAGTGAAAGCGGGGAATGGCACGAGCAGTACTTC.

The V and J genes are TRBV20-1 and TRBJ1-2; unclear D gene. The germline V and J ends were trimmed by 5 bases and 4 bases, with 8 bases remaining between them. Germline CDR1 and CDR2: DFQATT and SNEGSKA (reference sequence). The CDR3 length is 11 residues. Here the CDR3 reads CSAGLTYGYTF. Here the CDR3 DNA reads TGCAGTGCTGGACTGACCTATGGCTACACCTTC.

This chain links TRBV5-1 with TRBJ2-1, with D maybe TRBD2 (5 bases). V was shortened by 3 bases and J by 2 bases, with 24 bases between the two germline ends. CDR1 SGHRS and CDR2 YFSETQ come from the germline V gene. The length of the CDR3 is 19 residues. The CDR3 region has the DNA TGCGCCAGCAGCTGGCCCTCGACAAACCCGGGGATCGCCTACAATGAGCAGTTCTTC. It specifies CASSWPSTNPGIAYNEQFF.

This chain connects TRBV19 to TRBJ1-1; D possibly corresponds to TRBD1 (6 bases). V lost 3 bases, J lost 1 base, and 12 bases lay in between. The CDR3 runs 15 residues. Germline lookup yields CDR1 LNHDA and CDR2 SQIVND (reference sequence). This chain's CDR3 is CASSIGGHPNTEAFF. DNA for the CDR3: TGTGCCAGTAGTATTGGGGGACATCCGAACACTGAAGCTTTCTTT.

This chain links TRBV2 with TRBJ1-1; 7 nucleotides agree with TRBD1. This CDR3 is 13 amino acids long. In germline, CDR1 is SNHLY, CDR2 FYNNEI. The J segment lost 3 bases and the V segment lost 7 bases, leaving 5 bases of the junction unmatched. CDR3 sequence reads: CASTRTGDTEAFF. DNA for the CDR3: TGTGCCAGCACCCGGACAGGCGACACTGAAGCTTTCTTT.

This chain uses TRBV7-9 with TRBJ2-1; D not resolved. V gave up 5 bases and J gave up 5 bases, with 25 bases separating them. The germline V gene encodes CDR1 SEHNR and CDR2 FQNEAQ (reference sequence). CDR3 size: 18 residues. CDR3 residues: CASSPPRHDSKTNNEQFF. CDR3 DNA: TGTGCCAGCAGCCCCCCCCGGCATGATTCGAAAACTAACAATGAGCAGTTCTTC.

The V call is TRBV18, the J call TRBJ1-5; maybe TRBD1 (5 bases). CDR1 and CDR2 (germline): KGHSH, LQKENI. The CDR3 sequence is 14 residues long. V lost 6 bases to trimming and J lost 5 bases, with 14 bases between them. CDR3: CASSLSKGHQPQHF. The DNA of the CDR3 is TGTGCCAGCTCTCTTTCGAAGGGGCATCAGCCCCAGCATTTT. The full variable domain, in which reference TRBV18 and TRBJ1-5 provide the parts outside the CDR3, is NAGVMQNPRHLVRRRGQEARLRCSPMKGHSHVYWYRQLPEEGLKFMVYLQKENIIDESGMPKERFSAEFPKEGPSILRIQQVVRGDSAAYFCASSLSKGHQPQHFGDGTRLSIL.